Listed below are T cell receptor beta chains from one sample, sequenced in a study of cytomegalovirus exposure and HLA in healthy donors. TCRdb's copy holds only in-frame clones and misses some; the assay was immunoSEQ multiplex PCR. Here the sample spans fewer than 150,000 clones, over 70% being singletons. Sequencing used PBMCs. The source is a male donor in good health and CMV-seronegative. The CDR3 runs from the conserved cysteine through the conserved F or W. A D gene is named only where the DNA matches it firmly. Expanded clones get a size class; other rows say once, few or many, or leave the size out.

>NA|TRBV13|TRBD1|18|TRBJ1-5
CASSLRGDRWESNQPQHF
TGTGCCAGCAGCCTTAGGGGGGACAGGTGGGAGAGCAATCAGCCCCAGCATTTT
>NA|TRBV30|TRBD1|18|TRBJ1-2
CAWSVGWTGDHLSYGYTF
TGTGCCTGGAGTGTAGGTTGGACAGGGGATCATCTATCCTATGGCTACACCTTC
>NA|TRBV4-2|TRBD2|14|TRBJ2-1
CASSPGLVGNEQFF
TGTGCCAGCAGCCCCGGACTAGTGGGCAATGAGCAGTTCTTC
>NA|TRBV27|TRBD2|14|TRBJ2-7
CASSFGLAAYEQYF
TGTGCCAGCAGTTTCGGACTAGCAGCCTACGAGCAGTACTTC
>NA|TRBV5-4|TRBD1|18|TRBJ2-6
CASSLDRGSMAGANVLTF
TGTGCCAGCAGCTTGGACAGGGGTTCTATGGCTGGGGCCAACGTCCTGACTTTC
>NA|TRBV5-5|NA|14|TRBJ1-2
CASSPGLGEGGYTF
TGTGCCAGCAGCCCTGGCTTAGGGGAAGGTGGCTACACCTTC
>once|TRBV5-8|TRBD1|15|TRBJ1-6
CASSLLGQGGSPLHF
TGTGCCAGCAGCTTGTTGGGACAGGGTGGATCACCCCTCCACTTT
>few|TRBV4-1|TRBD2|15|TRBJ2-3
CASSRTSGSTDTQYF
TGCGCCAGCAGCCGGACTAGCGGAAGCACAGATACGCAGTATTTT
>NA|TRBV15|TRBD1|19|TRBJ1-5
CATGVQGQGAYGSIKPQHF
TGTGCCACCGGGGTACAGGGACAGGGGGCATATGGATCGATCAAGCCCCAGCATTTT
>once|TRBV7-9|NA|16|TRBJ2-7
CASSLGGQGGTYEQYF
TGTGCCAGCAGCTTGGGCGGGCAGGGAGGTACCTACGAGCAGTACTTC
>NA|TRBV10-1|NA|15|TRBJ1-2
CASSPFRLGAYGYTF
TGCGCCAGCAGTCCTTTTCGCTTGGGGGCCTATGGCTACACCTTC
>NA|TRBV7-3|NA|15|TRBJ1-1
CASSLFGGGNTEAFF
TGTGCCAGCAGCTTATTTGGGGGCGGGAACACTGAAGCTTTCTTT
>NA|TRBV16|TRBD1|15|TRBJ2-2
CASSHSGTGAGELFF
TGTGCCAGCAGCCACTCCGGGACAGGGGCCGGGGAGCTGTTTTTT
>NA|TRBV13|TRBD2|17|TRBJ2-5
CASSLGLTSGNQETQYF
TGTGCCAGCAGCTTAGGCCTGACTAGCGGAAACCAAGAGACCCAGTACTTC
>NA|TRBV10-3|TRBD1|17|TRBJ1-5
CAISMGTGDILGQPQHF
TGTGCCATCAGTATGGGGACAGGGGATATTCTGGGTCAGCCCCAGCATTTT
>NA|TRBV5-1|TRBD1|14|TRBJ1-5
CASSSGQVDQPQHF
TGCGCCAGCAGCTCGGGACAGGTCGATCAGCCCCAGCATTTT
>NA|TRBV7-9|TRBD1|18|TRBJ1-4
CASSLPPRLEGARGKLFF
TGTGCCAGCAGCTTACCTCCCCGCCTAGAGGGGGCTCGGGGAAAACTGTTTTTT
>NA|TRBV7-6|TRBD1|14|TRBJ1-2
CASSSDRTGYGYTF
TGTGCCAGCAGCTCAGACAGGACAGGGTATGGCTACACCTTC
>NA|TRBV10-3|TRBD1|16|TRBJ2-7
CALGNPEQGILHEQYF
TGTGCCCTCGGAAATCCCGAACAGGGGATTCTCCACGAGCAGTACTTC
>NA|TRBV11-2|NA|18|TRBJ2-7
CASSFRYGPTTGSYEQYF
TGTGCCAGCAGCTTCCGGTATGGACCTACTACAGGAAGCTACGAGCAGTACTTC
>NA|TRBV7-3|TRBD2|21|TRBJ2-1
CASSLTGGLAGGGSSYNEQFF
TGTGCCAGCAGCTTAACGGGGGGACTAGCGGGAGGCGGTAGCTCCTACAATGAGCAGTTCTTC
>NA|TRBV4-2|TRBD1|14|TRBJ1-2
CASRETGQNYGYTF
TGTGCCAGCAGGGAAACGGGACAGAACTATGGCTACACCTTC
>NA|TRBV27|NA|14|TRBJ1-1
CASSTPTGNTEAFF
TGTGCCAGCAGTACCCCGACAGGGAACACTGAAGCTTTCTTT
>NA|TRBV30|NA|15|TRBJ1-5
CAWSPGVDLLQPQHF
TGTGCCTGGAGTCCAGGTGTGGATCTCCTCCAGCCCCAGCATTTT